This T cell receptor beta chain was captured in a study of CD8 T cells in ankylosing spondylitis. This clonotype has more than one count but fewer than ten. Its antigen is not known. General study points: Matched ankylosing spondylitis synovial fluid reportedly contained a significantly enriched population of disease-linked clones. A motif in TCR beta, a set of under ten highly homologous variants, appeared characteristic of ankylosing spondylitis blood.

Quantitative 5'-RACE was performed with molecular barcodes, and it yielded the TCR beta libraries. In TCRdb, the 5' RACE reads were re-called with MiXCR into one record per CDR3 protein. The sample lists approximately 400,000 distinct CDR3 sequences; 20% to 30% were seen once. The sample consisted of blood, either unsorted or a sorted T cell fraction (not recorded which). The TCR sequence derives from a male donor with ankylosing spondylitis.

Written as DNA, the CDR3 is TGTGCCACTACGACAGTCCCAAACCAGCCCCAGCATTTT. Translation: CATTTVPNQPQHF. The gene calls are TRBV12-3 or TRBV12-4 and TRBJ1-5, with TRBD1 as a possible D gene (5 bases). Trimming took 10 bases from V and 7 from J, leaving 17 bases between them. The CDR3 runs to 13 residues.